This paragraph reports one T cell receptor beta chain. The target antigen is unknown. Germline V CDR1 and CDR2: SGHRS, YFSETQ. V was clipped by 4 bases and J by 2 bases; unmatched bases: 10. The CDR3 spans 16 residues. The data stem from a study of cytomegalovirus exposure and HLA in healthy donors. Study results and limitations: Most subjects had HLA-A and HLA-B alleles reportedly predicted accurately by TCR beta sequences. Some highly shared sequence variants likely arose as a pipeline artifact. A later analysis, which compared TCR beta chains of equal frequency, found the HLA-associated ones more clonally expanded. HLA alleles showed associations with 16,951 TCR beta sequences in a later analysis, at a 0.05 false discovery rate.

Primers: 60 Vbeta forward and 13 Jbeta reverse. The protocol was immunoSEQ multiplex PCR, while the TCRdb copy is restricted to in-frame clones and leaves out a portion. Of tens of thousands of clones in the sample, about four fifths were seen once. The sequence was collected from a middle-aged woman in good health and CMV-seronegative. The chain links TRBV5-1 to TRBJ2-7; 9 positions match TRBD1. Sequencing was done on a sample of PBMCs. The CDR3 spells CASSGPTDRGAYEQYF. In DNA form, the CDR3 reads TGCGCCAGCAGCGGACCGACGGACAGGGGTGCCTACGAGCAGTACTTC.